This T cell receptor (beta chain) stems from a study of T cell changes during pregnancy in multiple sclerosis. This CDR3 contains 13 residues. Trimming pared 3 bases from V and 7 bases from J, leaving 13 bases between. CDR1 SGHRS and CDR2 YFSETQ come from the germline V gene. Repertoires were generated with immunoSEQ multiplex PCR, while TCRdb's copy carries only in-frame clones and drops some. The sample carries some 90,000 clones, 92% recorded once. This TCR came from a female donor with multiple sclerosis, enrolled in a pregnancy study. This material consisted of peripheral blood, taken in the first trimester of pregnancy. V usage is TRBV5-1 and J usage is TRBJ1-2; the D gene is possibly TRBD1 (6 bases). This CDR3 reads CASSSGQYTGYTF. The DNA of the CDR3 is TGCGCCAGCAGCTCCGGACAGTATACTGGCTACACCTTC.